This T cell receptor (beta chain) was identified during a study of shared clonotypes between healthy human individuals. Remarks on this clone: Its antigen is not known.

Donors were healthy HIV-negative adults without recent acute infections or vaccinations. Genomic DNA (from each subset) was split evenly across several immunoSEQ plates. Some clones are missing from TCRdb's copy, which holds only in-frame ones; the method was immunoSEQ multiplex PCR. The sample has a few million clones, about 92% seen once. Between the trimmed V and J ends, which lost 2 bases and 5 bases, there was a span of 9 bases. The CDR3 is 14 residues long. Germline assignment: CDR1 SGHTA and CDR2 FQGNSA. Whole-study results and caveats: Naive subsets generally exceeded memory subsets in estimated richness. Sample collection involved blood only; tissue repertoires are likely different.

V usage is TRBV7-2 and J usage is TRBJ2-2; D is unresolved. The TCR was taken from a young man in good health. Some clones in this sample may be carry-over from other donors' samples. The specimen was naive CD4+ T cells from PBMCs. Subset reported: CD45RA+ positively selected. The CDR3 protein is CASSLLRLTGELFF. CDR3 nucleotides: TGTGCCAGCAGCTTACTCAGGTTAACCGGGGAGCTGTTTTTT.